Here is one TCR beta chain with its context. Some clones are missing from TCRdb's copy, which holds only in-frame ones; the method was immunoSEQ multiplex PCR. The top ten hold 7.5% of the sample, which has 240,000 or so clones, roughly 79% seen once. This specimen belongs to a study of blood T cell repertoires in COVID-19. Overall study: PBMCs, B-cell-depleted T cells, or T cells provided the cDNA or gDNA that made up the material.

V lost 3 bases, J lost 12 bases, and 2 bases stayed unmatched. The CDR3 runs to 11 residues. This clonotype was obtained from a woman aged 80 or over with COVID-19, enrolled during active disease. The chain combines TRBV12-3 or TRBV12-4 with TRBJ2-1, with 7 bases that match TRBD2. The source material was peripheral blood. The CDR3 here is CASSFERGQFF. The CDR3, as DNA: TGTGCCAGCAGTTTTGAGCGGGGGCAGTTCTTC.